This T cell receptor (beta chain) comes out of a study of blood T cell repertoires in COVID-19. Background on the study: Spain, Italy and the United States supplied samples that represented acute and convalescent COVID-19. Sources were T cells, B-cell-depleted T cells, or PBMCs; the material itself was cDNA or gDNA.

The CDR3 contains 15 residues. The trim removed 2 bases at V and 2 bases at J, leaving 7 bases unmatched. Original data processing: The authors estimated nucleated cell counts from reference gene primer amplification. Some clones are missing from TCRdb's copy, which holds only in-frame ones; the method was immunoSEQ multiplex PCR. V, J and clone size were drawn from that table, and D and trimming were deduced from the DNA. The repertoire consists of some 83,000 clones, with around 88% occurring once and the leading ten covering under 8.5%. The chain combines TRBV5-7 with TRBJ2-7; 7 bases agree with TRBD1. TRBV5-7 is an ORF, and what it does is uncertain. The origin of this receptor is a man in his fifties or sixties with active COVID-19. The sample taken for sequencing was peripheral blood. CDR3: CASSFTGTEPYEQYF. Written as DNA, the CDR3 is TGTGCCAGCAGCTTTACCGGGACAGAACCCTACGAGCAGTACTTC.